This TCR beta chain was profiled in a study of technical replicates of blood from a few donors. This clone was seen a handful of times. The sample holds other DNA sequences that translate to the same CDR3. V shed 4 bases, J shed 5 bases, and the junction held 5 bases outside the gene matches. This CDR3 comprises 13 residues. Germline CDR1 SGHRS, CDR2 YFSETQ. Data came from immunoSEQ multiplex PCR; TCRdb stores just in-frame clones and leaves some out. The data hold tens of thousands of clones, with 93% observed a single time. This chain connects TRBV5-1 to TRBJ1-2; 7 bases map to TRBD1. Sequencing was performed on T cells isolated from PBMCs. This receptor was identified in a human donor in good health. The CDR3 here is CASSPTGDYGYTF. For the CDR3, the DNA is TGCGCCAGCAGCCCAACAGGGGATTATGGCTACACCTTC.